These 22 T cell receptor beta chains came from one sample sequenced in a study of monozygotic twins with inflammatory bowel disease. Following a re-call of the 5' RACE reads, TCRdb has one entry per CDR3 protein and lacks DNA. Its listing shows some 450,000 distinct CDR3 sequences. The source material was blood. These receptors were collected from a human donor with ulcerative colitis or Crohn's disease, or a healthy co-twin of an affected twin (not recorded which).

The CDR3 sequence is CASSVEGGWDEQFF. The chain carries TRBV9 and TRBJ2-1; TCRdb returns TRBD1, unconfirmable since there is no DNA. This CDR3 is built from 14 residues. The germline V gene encodes CDR1 SGDLS and CDR2 YYNGEE.

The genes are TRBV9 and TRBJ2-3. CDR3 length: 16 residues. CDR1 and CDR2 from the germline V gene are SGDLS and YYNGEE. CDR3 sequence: CASSVDAGASTDTQYF. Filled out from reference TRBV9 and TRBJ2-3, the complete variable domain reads DSGVTQTPKHLITATGQRVTLRCSPRSGDLSVYWYQQSLDQGLQFLIQYYNGEERAKGNILERFSAQQFPDLHSELNLSSLELGDSALYFCASSVDAGASTDTQYFGPGTRLTVL.

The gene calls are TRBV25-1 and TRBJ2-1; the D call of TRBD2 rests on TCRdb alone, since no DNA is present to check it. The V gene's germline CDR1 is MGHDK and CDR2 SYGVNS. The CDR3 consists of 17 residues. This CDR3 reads CASSETGGFRTLGEQFF.

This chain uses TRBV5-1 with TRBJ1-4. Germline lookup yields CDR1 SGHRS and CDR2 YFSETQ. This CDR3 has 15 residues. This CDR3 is CASSLALATNEKLFF.

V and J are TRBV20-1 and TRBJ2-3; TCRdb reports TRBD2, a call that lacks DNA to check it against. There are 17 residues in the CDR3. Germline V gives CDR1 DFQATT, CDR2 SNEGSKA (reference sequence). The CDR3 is CSARDQGLAFSTDTQYF.

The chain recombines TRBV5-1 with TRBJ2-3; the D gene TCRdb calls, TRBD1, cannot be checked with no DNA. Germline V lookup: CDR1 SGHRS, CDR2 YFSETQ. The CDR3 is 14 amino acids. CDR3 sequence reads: CASSLTPGQDTQYF.

This chain's CDR3 is CASSLGPLYEQYF. V gene TRBV7-2 combines with J gene TRBJ2-7. This CDR3 has 13 amino acids. Germline assignment: CDR1 SGHTA and CDR2 FQGNSA.

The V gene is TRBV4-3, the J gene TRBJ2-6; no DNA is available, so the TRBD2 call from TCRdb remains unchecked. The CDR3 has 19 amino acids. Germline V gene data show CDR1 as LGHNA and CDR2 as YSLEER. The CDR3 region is CASSQDPPSGSPGANVLTF.

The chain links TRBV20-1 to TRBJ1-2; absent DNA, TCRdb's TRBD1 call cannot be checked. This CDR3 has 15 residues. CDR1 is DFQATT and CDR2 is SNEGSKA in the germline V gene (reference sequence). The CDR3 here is CSARASTFGGYGYTF.

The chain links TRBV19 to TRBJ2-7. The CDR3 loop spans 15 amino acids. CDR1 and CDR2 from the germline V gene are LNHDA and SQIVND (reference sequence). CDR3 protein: CASRSIGESTYEQYF.

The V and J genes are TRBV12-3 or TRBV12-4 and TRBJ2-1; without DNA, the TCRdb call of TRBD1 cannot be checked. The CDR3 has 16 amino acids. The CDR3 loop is CASSFPETGVLREQFF.

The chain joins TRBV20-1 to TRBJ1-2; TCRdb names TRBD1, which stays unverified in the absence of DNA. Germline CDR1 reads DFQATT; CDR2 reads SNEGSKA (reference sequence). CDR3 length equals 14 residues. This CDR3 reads CSAVGTGSVAGYTF.

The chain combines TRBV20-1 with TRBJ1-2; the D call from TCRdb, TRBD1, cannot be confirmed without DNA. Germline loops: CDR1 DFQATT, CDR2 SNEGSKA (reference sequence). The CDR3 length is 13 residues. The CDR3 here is CSARIPRNYGYTF.

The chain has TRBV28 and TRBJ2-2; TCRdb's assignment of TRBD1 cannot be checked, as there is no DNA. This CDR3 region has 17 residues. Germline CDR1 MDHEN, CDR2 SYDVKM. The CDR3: CASSLLKVKGVGGELFF.

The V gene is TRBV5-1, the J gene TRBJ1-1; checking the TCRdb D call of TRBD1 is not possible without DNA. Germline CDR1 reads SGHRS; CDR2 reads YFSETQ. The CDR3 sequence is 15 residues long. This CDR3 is CASSLAGGFGAEAFF.

CDR3 residues: CSARSSGGSSYNEQFF. The chain links TRBV20-1 to TRBJ2-1; TCRdb's D gene call, TRBD1, goes unchecked for lack of DNA. Germline V gene lookup returns CDR1 DFQATT and CDR2 SNEGSKA (reference sequence). This CDR3 is built from 16 residues.

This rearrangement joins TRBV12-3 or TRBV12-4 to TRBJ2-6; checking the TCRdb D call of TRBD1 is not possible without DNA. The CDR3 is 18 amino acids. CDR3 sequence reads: CASSLWTGAYSGANVLTF.

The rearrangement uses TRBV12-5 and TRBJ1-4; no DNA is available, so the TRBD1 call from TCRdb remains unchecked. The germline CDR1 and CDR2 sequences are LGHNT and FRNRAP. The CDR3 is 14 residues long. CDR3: CASGLGGSGEKLFF.

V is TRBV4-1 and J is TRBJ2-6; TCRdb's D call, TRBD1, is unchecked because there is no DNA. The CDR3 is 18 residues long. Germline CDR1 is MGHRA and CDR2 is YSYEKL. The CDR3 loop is CASSQVDRGTYGANVLTF.

This CDR3 reads CASSQATSGSVKNIQYF. The J gene is TRBJ2-4, the V gene TRBV4-1; TCRdb returns TRBD2, unconfirmable since there is no DNA. The CDR3 is 17 residues long. Germline CDR1 and CDR2: MGHRA and YSYEKL.

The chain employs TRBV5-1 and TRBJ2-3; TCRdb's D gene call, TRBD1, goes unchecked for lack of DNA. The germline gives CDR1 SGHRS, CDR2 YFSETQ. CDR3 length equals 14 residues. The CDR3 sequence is CASSAGQNTDTQYF. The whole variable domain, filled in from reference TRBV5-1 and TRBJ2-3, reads KAGVTQTPRYLIKTRGQQVTLSCSPISGHRSVSWYQQTPGQGLQFLFEYFSETQRNKGNFPGRFSGRQFSNSRSEMNVSTLELGDSALYLCASSAGQNTDTQYFGPGTRLTVL.

CDR3 loop: CASSGTSGSGNEQFF. V gene TRBV5-1 combines with J gene TRBJ2-1; TCRdb returns TRBD2, unconfirmable since there is no DNA. Germline lookup yields CDR1 SGHRS and CDR2 YFSETQ. The CDR3 is made up of 15 amino acids. Looking up the rest from reference TRBV5-1 and TRBJ2-1 gives the full variable domain: KAGVTQTPRYLIKTRGQQVTLSCSPISGHRSVSWYQQTPGQGLQFLFEYFSETQRNKGNFPGRFSGRQFSNSRSEMNVSTLELGDSALYLCASSGTSGSGNEQFFGPGTRLTVL.